Below, 9 T cell receptor beta chains from the same sample are listed, as sequenced in a study of radiotherapy plus CTLA-4 blockade in lung cancer. Sequencing was performed with immunoSEQ multiplex PCR; in TCRdb, only in-frame clones are kept and a portion is missing. Of around 110,000 clones detected, about nine tenths appear once; the ten largest clones hold 6.9%. The sample was peripheral blood, taken from a patient treated with radiotherapy plus ipilimumab. The receptors derive from a human donor with non-small cell lung cancer that progressed on radiotherapy plus ipilimumab.

The V call is TRBV11-2, the J call TRBJ2-5, with D tentatively TRBD1 or TRBD2 (6 bases each). Germline V gene lookup returns CDR1 SGHAT and CDR2 FQNNGV. The germline V and J ends were trimmed by 5 bases and 5 bases, with 15 bases remaining between them. The CDR3 is 14 amino acids. This CDR3 is CASSPLGGSETQYF. CDR3 in DNA: TGTGCCAGCAGCCCCCTAGGGGGGAGCGAGACCCAGTACTTC.

This clone occurred a few times. The rearrangement uses TRBV7-2 and TRBJ1-5, with TRBD1 matching over 8 bases. Losses at the gene ends were 5 bases for V and 7 bases for J; bases not matched to a gene: 7. Germline V gives CDR1 SGHTA, CDR2 FQGNSA. This CDR3 spans 14 amino acids. CDR3 nucleotides: TGTGCCAGCAGCCAGGACAGGGTGGGGCAGCCCCAGCATTTT. Its protein product is CASSQDRVGQPQHF.

This rearrangement joins TRBV18 to TRBJ2-5; D is uncertain. The length of the CDR3 is 12 residues. The V end lost 2 bases, the J end lost 5 bases, and 6 bases lay between the germline ends. CDR1 is KGHSH, CDR2 LQKENI, per germline. The CDR3 nucleotides read TGTGCCAGCTCACCAGGTATTGAGACCCAGTACTTC. This encodes CASSPGIETQYF.

This sequence joins TRBV18 and TRBJ1-2, with a weak D call TRBD1 (5 bases). Germline CDR1 and CDR2: KGHSH and LQKENI. The CDR3 contains 15 residues. The germline V and J ends were trimmed by 4 bases and 3 bases, with 15 bases remaining between them. CDR3 nucleotide sequence: TGTGCCAGCTCACTCACCAGGGTAGTTGACTATGGCTACACCTTC. Its translation: CASSLTRVVDYGYTF.

J is TRBJ2-1 and V is TRBV7-3; tentative D call: TRBD2 (5 bases). V was cut by 4 bases and J by 10 bases, with 14 bases left in between. The CDR3 has 13 amino acids. CDR1 and CDR2 from the germline V gene are SGHTA and FQGTGA. The CDR3 sequence: CASSSAASGEQFF. CDR3 DNA sequence: TGTGCCAGCAGCTCAGCGGCTTCGGGAGAGCAGTTCTTC.

The chain has TRBV27 and TRBJ1-1, with a weak D call TRBD1 (6 bases). Trimming left V 6 bases short and J 6 bases short, with 17 bases between. CDR3 length equals 14 residues. The germline gives CDR1 MNHEY, CDR2 SMNVEV (reference sequence). The CDR3 protein is CASSSPQGIPEAFF. In DNA, the CDR3 is TGTGCCAGCAGCTCACCCCAGGGGATTCCTGAAGCTTTCTTT.

The J gene is TRBJ2-5, the V gene TRBV11-3; maybe TRBD2 (5 bases). Germline lookup yields CDR1 SGHNT and CDR2 YENEEA. The V and J ends lost 1 base and 4 bases respectively, with 13 bases between them. This CDR3 is 15 amino acids long. CDR3 in DNA: TGTGCCAGCAGCTTAGGCGGGCTATCCGGAGAGACCCAGTACTTC. It is translated as CASSLGGLSGETQYF.

The genes are TRBV14 and TRBJ2-3; D gene ambiguous. Deletions cut 4 bases from V and 2 bases from J, with 7 bases between. Germline assignment: CDR1 SGHDN and CDR2 FVKESK. This CDR3 comprises 13 residues. As DNA, the CDR3 is TGTGCCAGCAGCCTTCAATACACAGATACGCAGTATTTT. Its protein product is CASSLQYTDTQYF.

This chain links TRBV4-1 with TRBJ2-7; the match to TRBD2 covers 9 bases. V lost 4 bases, J lost 2 bases, and 9 bases stayed unmatched. Germline CDR1 and CDR2: MGHRA and YSYEKL. This CDR3 comprises 16 residues. The CDR3 DNA is TGCGCCAGCAGCCGGGAAACTAGCGGGCGTACCTACGAGCAGTACTTC. Translating it yields CASSRETSGRTYEQYF.